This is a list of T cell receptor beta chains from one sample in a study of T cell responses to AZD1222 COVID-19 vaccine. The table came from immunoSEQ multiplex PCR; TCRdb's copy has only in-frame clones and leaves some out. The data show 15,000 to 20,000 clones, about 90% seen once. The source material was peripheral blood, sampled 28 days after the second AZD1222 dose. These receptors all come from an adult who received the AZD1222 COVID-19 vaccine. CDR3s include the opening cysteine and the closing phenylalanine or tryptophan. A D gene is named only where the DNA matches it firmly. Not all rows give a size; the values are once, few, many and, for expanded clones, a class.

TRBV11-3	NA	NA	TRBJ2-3	CASSLQAAADTQYF	TGTGCCAGCAGCTTACAAGCTGCGGCAGATACGCAGTATTTT
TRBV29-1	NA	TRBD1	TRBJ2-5	CSVAGQGKRVTQYF	TGCAGCGTTGCCGGACAGGGGAAAAGGGTGACCCAGTACTTC
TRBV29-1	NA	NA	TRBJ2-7	CSVGDLYEQYF	TGCAGCGTTGGGGACCTATACGAGCAGTACTTC
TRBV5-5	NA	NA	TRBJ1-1	CASRAPLMNTEAFF	TGTGCCAGCCGAGCGCCGTTGATGAACACTGAAGCTTTCTTT
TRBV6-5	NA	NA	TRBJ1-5	CASSWGDDGQPQHF	TGTGCCAGCAGTTGGGGGGATGATGGTCAGCCCCAGCATTTT
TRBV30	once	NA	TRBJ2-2	CAWRQGHTTGELFF	TGTGCCTGGAGGCAGGGACATACGACCGGGGAGCTGTTTTTT
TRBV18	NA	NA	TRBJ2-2	CASSPERNTGELFF	TGTGCCAGCTCACCGGAACGAAACACCGGGGAGCTGTTTTTT
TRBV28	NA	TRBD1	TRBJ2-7	CASTPGQGAYEQYF	TGTGCCAGCACCCCTGGACAGGGGGCCTACGAGCAGTACTTC
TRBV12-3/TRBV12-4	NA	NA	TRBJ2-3	CASSRITDTQYF	TGTGCCAGCAGTAGAATCACAGATACGCAGTATTTT
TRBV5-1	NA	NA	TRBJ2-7	CASSWGSGSSYEQYF	TGCGCCAGCAGCTGGGGGTCAGGGTCCTCCTACGAGCAGTACTTC
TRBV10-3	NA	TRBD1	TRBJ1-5	CAIGTGDSNQPQHF	TGTGCCATTGGGACAGGGGATAGCAATCAGCCCCAGCATTTT
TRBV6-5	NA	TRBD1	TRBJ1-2	CATRPLQGSYGYTF	TGTGCCACCCGACCCCTACAGGGGAGCTATGGCTACACCTTC
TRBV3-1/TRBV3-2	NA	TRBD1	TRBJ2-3	CASSQRRGQGGYGTDTQYF	TGTGCCAGCAGCCAACGGCGGGGACAGGGGGGATATGGCACAGATACGCAGTATTTT
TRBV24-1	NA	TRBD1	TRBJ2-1	CATSVPGQGDGRNEQFF	TGTGCCACCAGTGTCCCCGGACAGGGAGACGGCCGCAATGAGCAGTTCTTC
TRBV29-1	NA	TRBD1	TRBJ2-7	CSANQGAGGYEQYF	TGCAGCGCCAACCAGGGGGCAGGGGGTTACGAGCAGTACTTC
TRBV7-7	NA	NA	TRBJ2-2	CASSLDSANTGELFF	TGTGCTAGCAGCTTAGATAGCGCGAACACCGGGGAGCTGTTTTTT
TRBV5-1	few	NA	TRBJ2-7	CASSGRAGATYEQYF	TGCGCCAGCAGTGGTCGGGCAGGTGCAACCTACGAGCAGTACTTC
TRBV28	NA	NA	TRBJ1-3	CASSFGGWGNTIYF	TGTGCCAGCAGTTTTGGAGGGTGGGGAAACACCATATATTTT
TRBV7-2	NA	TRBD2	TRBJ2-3	CASREEAGGFSTDTQYF	TGTGCCAGCAGAGAGGAGGCGGGGGGGTTTAGCACAGATACGCAGTATTTT
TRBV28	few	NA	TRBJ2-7	CASSLSGPEQYF	TGTGCCAGCAGCCTTAGCGGTCCAGAGCAGTACTTC
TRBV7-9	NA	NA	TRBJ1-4	CASTQRGSGNEKLFF	TGTGCCAGCACCCAAAGGGGTTCTGGTAATGAAAAACTGTTTTTT
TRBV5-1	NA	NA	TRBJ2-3	CASSFLGESTTQYF	TGCGCCAGCAGCTTTTTGGGGGAATCGACTACGCAGTATTTT
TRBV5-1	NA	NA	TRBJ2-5	CASTAGSPRETQYF	TGCGCCAGCACGGCGGGATCCCCGAGGGAGACCCAGTACTTC
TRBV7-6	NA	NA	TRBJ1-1	CASSLVQGITAEAFF	TGTGCCAGCAGCTTAGTGCAGGGAATAACGGCTGAAGCTTTCTTT
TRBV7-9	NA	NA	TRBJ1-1	CASSLLSGDTEAFF	TGTGCCAGCAGCTTACTGTCAGGGGACACTGAAGCTTTCTTT
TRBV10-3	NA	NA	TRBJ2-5	CAISETSRETQYF	TGTGCCATCAGTGAGACGTCACGGGAGACCCAGTACTTC
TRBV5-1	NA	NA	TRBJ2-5	CASSAGGRETQYF	TGCGCCAGCAGCGCCGGCGGAAGGGAGACCCAGTACTTC
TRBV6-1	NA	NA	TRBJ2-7	CASSDLIGSTVRRSYEQYF	TGTGCCAGCAGTGATTTAATTGGCAGCACTGTTCGACGCTCCTACGAGCAGTACTTC
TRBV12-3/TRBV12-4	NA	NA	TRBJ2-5	CASSLEGTQYF	TGTGCCAGCAGTTTAGAAGGAACCCAGTACTTC
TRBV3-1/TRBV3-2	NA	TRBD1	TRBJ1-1	CASSQGLPGGADEAFF	TGTGCCAGCAGCCAGGGACTACCAGGGGGGGCGGATGAAGCTTTCTTT
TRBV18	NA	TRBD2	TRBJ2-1	CASSPPSGSYNEQFF	TGTGCCAGCTCACCCCCTAGCGGTAGCTACAATGAGCAGTTCTTC
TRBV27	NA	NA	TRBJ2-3	CASSFWGRTDTQYF	TGTGCCAGCAGTTTTTGGGGTAGGACAGATACGCAGTATTTT
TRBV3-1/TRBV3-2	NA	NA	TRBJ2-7	CASSQDRGPYEQYF	TGTGCCAGCAGCCAAGACAGGGGCCCCTACGAGCAGTACTTC
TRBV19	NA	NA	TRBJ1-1	CASVAWMNTEAFF	TGTGCCAGCGTCGCATGGATGAACACTGAAGCTTTCTTT
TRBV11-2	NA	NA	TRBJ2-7	CASSLNPGVYEQYF	TGTGCCAGCAGCTTAAATCCGGGAGTCTACGAGCAGTACTTC
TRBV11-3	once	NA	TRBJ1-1	CASSNRGGDTEAFF	TGTGCCAGCAGCAACCGGGGGGGTGATACTGAAGCTTTCTTT
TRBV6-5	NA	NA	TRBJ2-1	CASMSGQGGHNEQFF	TGTGCCAGCATGTCTGGGCAGGGAGGTCACAATGAGCAGTTCTTC
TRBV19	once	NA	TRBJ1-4	CASSAGNEKLFF	TGTGCCAGTAGTGCAGGGAACGAAAAACTGTTTTTT
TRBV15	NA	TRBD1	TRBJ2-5	CATSRDRGGKETQYF	TGTGCCACCAGCAGGGACAGGGGAGGGAAAGAGACCCAGTACTTC
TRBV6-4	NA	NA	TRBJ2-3	CASSEMGEPSTDTQYF	TGTGCCAGCAGTGAAATGGGGGAGCCTAGCACAGATACGCAGTATTTT
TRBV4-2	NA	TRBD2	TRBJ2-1	CASSQDRLAGGEQFF	TGTGCCAGCAGCCAAGATCGACTAGCGGGAGGCGAGCAGTTCTTC
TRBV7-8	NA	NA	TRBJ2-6	CASSRLRVLSYSGANVLTF	TGTGCCAGCAGCAGACTCCGGGTCTTATCTTACTCTGGGGCCAACGTCCTGACTTTC
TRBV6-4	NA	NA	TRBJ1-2	CASSKGLSGYTF	TGTGCCAGCAGTAAAGGGCTGTCTGGCTACACCTTC
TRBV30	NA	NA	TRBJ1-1	CAWSVFGRGGDTEAFF	TGTGCCTGGAGTGTCTTCGGTAGGGGTGGAGATACTGAAGCTTTCTTT
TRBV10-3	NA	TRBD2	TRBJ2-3	CAISEWVSGTSDTQYF	TGTGCCATCAGTGAGTGGGTTAGCGGGACGTCAGATACGCAGTATTTT